The 7 T cell receptor beta chains reported below all come from one sample, sequenced in a study of PD-L1 blockade in urothelial cancer. Profiling relied on immunoSEQ multiplex PCR, and the TCRdb table lists in-frame clones only, not all of them. The profile shows around 100,000 clones, around 86% of them singletons. Time point here: pretreatment peripheral blood. The material was PBMCs, obtained around atezolizumab (anti-PD-L1) treatment. These receptors were collected from a man aged 55-75 years with urothelial cancer.

The chain carries TRBV30 and TRBJ2-7, with TRBD2 matching over 9 bases. Trimming took 6 bases from V and 1 from J; bases not matched to a gene: 7. CDR1 is GTSNPN and CDR2 is SVGIG in the germline V gene (reference sequence). This CDR3 contains 14 residues. CDR3 DNA: TGTGCCTGCGTAAGTAGCGGGAGATCCTACGAGCAGTACTTC. It specifies CACVSSGRSYEQYF.

The chain uses TRBV11-2 and TRBJ2-1; tentative D call: TRBD1 (6 bases). Trimming shortened V by 11 bases and J by 5 bases, and 16 bases separated the two germline ends. The germline gives CDR1 SGHAT, CDR2 FQNNGV. This CDR3 region has 13 residues. The CDR3 here is CAGAGGYNNEQFF. CDR3 coding DNA: TGTGCCGGCGCTGGGGGCTATAACAATGAGCAGTTCTTC.

A single count supports this clone. The V and J genes are TRBV19 and TRBJ1-2; TRBD1 matches 9 bases. V gave up 8 bases and J gave up 5 bases; unmatched junction bases: 12. Germline V gene sequence: CDR1 LNHDA, CDR2 SQIVND (reference sequence). The length of the CDR3 is 15 residues. The CDR3 sequence is CASSQGGQGLYGYTF. As DNA, the CDR3 is TGTGCCAGTTCCCAAGGGGGACAGGGATTATATGGCTACACCTTC.

The V and J genes are TRBV5-1 and TRBJ2-1; 8 positions agree with TRBD1. Trimming at V came to 7 bases and at J to 10 bases, leaving 7 bases not matched to a gene. The CDR3 runs to 12 residues. CDR1 is SGHRS, CDR2 YFSETQ, per germline. DNA of the CDR3: TGCGCCAGCTTATCTACAGGGGGAGAGCAGTTCTTC. This translates into CASLSTGGEQFF.

The V and J genes are TRBV9 and TRBJ2-3; 7 positions match TRBD1. The CDR3 has 13 residues. Germline V CDR1 and CDR2: SGDLS, YYNGEE. Unmatched junction bases numbered 1, after V lost 3 bases and J lost 3 bases. The CDR3 sequence is CASSEDRTDTQYF. In DNA form, the CDR3 reads TGTGCCAGCAGCGAGGACAGGACAGATACGCAGTATTTT.

The sample holds a few counts of this clone. Other DNA sequences in this specimen translate into the identical CDR3. The chain is built from TRBV4-2 and TRBJ2-7, with D possibly TRBD2 on 6 matching bases. The V end lost 1 base, the J end lost 2 bases, and 9 bases lay between the germline ends. Germline CDR1 and CDR2: LGHNA and YNFKEQ. This CDR3 spans 14 amino acids. The CDR3 reads CASSQGSGPYEQYF. The CDR3 nucleotides are TGTGCCAGCAGCCAAGGTAGCGGTCCCTACGAGCAGTACTTC.

The chain carries TRBV6-6 and TRBJ1-4; 7 nucleotides align to TRBD1. The germline V gene has CDR1 MNHNY and CDR2 SVGAGI (reference sequence). V was pared by 2 bases and J by 13 bases, with 13 bases of the junction left unmatched. The CDR3 loop spans 15 amino acids. The CDR3 spells CASSYVRDRAQGLFF. As DNA, the CDR3 is TGTGCCAGCAGTTACGTCCGGGACAGAGCACAAGGACTGTTTTTT.